Listed below are T cell receptor beta chains from one sample, sequenced in a study of cytomegalovirus exposure and HLA in healthy donors. Generated by immunoSEQ multiplex PCR, the TCRdb table keeps only in-frame clones and is missing some. The table lists over 150,000 clones, roughly four fifths of them singletons. Sequencing input: PBMCs. These receptors originate from a woman aged 50 to 65 in good health and CMV-seropositive. Each CDR3 is given with its conserved first and last residue. D genes are given only for firm matches. Clone sizes are given selectively: once, few, many, or a class where the clone is expanded.

j_call | d_call | clone_size | v_call | cdr3_aa | cdr3_nt
TRBJ1-2 | . | . | TRBV5-4 | CASSLYGVGGYTF | TGTGCCAGCAGCTTGTACGGGGTCGGGGGCTACACCTTC
TRBJ2-3 | . | . | TRBV5-1 | CASSLQREGAGRLDTQYF | TGCGCCAGCAGCTTGCAGCGCGAAGGGGCGGGACGGTTAGATACGCAGTATTTT
TRBJ1-2 | TRBD1 | . | TRBV6-1 | CASREDRARGNYGYTF | TGTGCCAGCAGAGAAGACAGGGCTAGGGGGAACTATGGCTACACCTTC
TRBJ1-6 | . | few | TRBV5-4 | CASSTNTGLNSPLHF | TGTGCCAGCAGTACTAATACAGGGTTGAATTCACCCCTCCACTTT
TRBJ1-5 | . | . | TRBV6-1 | CASRRPGNQPQHF | TGTGCCAGCAGGAGACCAGGGAATCAGCCCCAGCATTTT
TRBJ1-3 | . | few | TRBV21-1 | CATPPGTGYSGNTIYF | TGTGCCACCCCCCCCGGGACAGGGTACTCTGGAAACACCATATATTTT
TRBJ2-1 | . | . | TRBV5-1 | CASSPGTWTYNEQFF | TGCGCCAGCAGCCCCGGGACTTGGACCTACAATGAGCAGTTCTTC
TRBJ1-1 | TRBD1 | . | TRBV6-5 | CASSYRRTGRLAFF | TGTGCCAGCAGTTACAGGAGGACAGGCCGTTTAGCTTTCTTT
TRBJ1-2 | TRBD1 | . | TRBV5-1 | CASSLGSGTGNFYTF | TGCGCCAGCAGCTTGGGGTCCGGGACAGGAAACTTCTACACCTTC
TRBJ2-7 | TRBD1 | . | TRBV6-1 | CASVRPGGAYEQYF | TGTGCCAGCGTCCGCCCAGGGGGTGCGTACGAGCAGTACTTC
TRBJ2-2 | . | few | TRBV6-1 | CASSAQYTGELFF | TGTGCCAGCAGTGCACAGTACACCGGGGAGCTGTTTTTT